The 15 T cell receptor beta chains in this list originate from one sample, sequenced in a study of T cell responses to AZD1222 COVID-19 vaccine. Libraries were prepared by immunoSEQ multiplex PCR; TCRdb keeps only in-frame clonotypes and omits some of them. The sample yields about 120,000 clones, 88% seen once. The material sequenced was peripheral blood, taken on day 0 of AZD1222 vaccination. These receptors were obtained from an adult in good health.

The chain carries TRBV7-2 and TRBJ1-4; D is undetermined. Germline loops: CDR1 SGHTA, CDR2 FQGNSA. The CDR3 covers 14 residues. Trimming left V 3 bases short and J 4 bases short, with 9 bases between. CDR3 residues: CASSFNGLNEKLFF. DNA of the CDR3: TGTGCCAGCAGCTTTAACGGGCTTAATGAAAAACTGTTTTTT.

The V gene is TRBV11-2, the J gene TRBJ2-1; D perhaps matches TRBD2 (7 bases). The V end lost 4 bases, the J end lost 10 bases, and 23 bases lay between the germline ends. The germline V gene has CDR1 SGHAT and CDR2 FQNNGV. The CDR3 is made up of 16 amino acids. The CDR3 sequence is CASSSLRGARPGEQFF. CDR3 in DNA: TGTGCCAGCAGCTCCCTACGGGGGGCCCGACCCGGGGAGCAGTTCTTC.

This clone was recorded only once. The chain employs TRBV5-1 and TRBJ1-6; D not resolved. Germline loops: CDR1 SGHRS, CDR2 YFSETQ. The V and J ends lost 0 bases and 6 bases respectively, with 4 bases between them. The CDR3 loop spans 13 amino acids. The CDR3 is CASSLEINSPLHF. For the CDR3, the DNA is TGCGCCAGCAGCTTGGAAATTAATTCACCCCTCCACTTT.

V is TRBV13 and J is TRBJ1-1; D is unresolved. The CDR3 consists of 15 residues. CDR1 is PRHDT and CDR2 is FYEKMQ in the germline V gene (reference sequence). V shed 5 bases and J shed 0 bases, with 13 bases lying between them. The chain's CDR3 is CASSPLGGLNTEAFF. The DNA for the CDR3 is TGTGCCAGCAGCCCCCTTGGAGGACTGAACACTGAAGCTTTCTTT.

The chain carries TRBV4-2 and TRBJ2-7, with 8 nucleotides matching TRBD1. V was pared by 3 bases and J by 3 bases, with 7 bases of the junction left unmatched. The CDR3 runs 15 residues. From germline, CDR1 is LGHNA and CDR2 YNFKEQ. The CDR3 DNA reads as TGTGCCAGCAGCCACCAAGACAGGGGAGACTACGAGCAGTACTTC. Translating it yields CASSHQDRGDYEQYF.

The rearrangement links TRBV4-2 to TRBJ1-1; unclear D gene. Between the trimmed V and J ends, which lost 4 bases and 6 bases, there was a span of 12 bases. This CDR3 region has 13 residues. Germline CDR1 is LGHNA and CDR2 is YNFKEQ. The CDR3 DNA sequence: TGTGCCAGCAGCCCCCAACTAGGTTCTGAAGCTTTCTTT. Protein: CASSPQLGSEAFF.

This chain connects TRBV16 to TRBJ1-5; 8 bases match TRBD1. The CDR3 spans 15 residues. Germline CDR1 KGHSY, CDR2 FQNENV. V shed 2 bases and J 7 bases; nucleotides not matched to a gene: 7. The CDR3 bases are TGTGCCAGCAGCCAACAAGGACAGGGTGGACAGCCCCAGCATTTT. It codes for CASSQQGQGGQPQHF. Full variable domain (outside the CDR3, taken from reference TRBV16 and TRBJ1-5): GEEVAQTPKHLVRGEGQKAKLYCAPIKGHSYVFWYQQVLKNEFKFLISFQNENVFDETGMPKERFSAKCLPNSPCSLEIQATKLEDSAVYFCASSQQGQGGQPQHFGDGTRLSIL.

The rearrangement uses TRBV28 and TRBJ1-2; D is undetermined. CDR3 length: 12 amino acids. Germline CDR1 MDHEN, CDR2 SYDVKM. V was cut by 6 bases and J by 7 bases, with 12 bases left in between. The CDR3 is CASSPTFGGYTF. The CDR3 DNA sequence: TGTGCCAGCAGCCCCACCTTTGGTGGCTACACCTTC.

The chain uses TRBV6-2 or TRBV6-3 and TRBJ1-1, with a weak D call TRBD1 (5 bases). The CDR3 is 12 amino acids. Deletions cut 5 bases from V and 11 bases from J, with 15 bases between. Germline-derived CDR1 and CDR2 are MNHEY and SVGEGT. The chain's CDR3 is CASSDPGSGAFF. CDR3 DNA: TGTGCCAGCAGTGACCCCGGTTCAGGGGCTTTCTTT.

CDR3 DNA: TGTGCCAGCAGTGAGCAGGCGAACACTGAAGCTTTCTTT. Residues: CASSEQANTEAFF. This rearrangement joins TRBV6-1 to TRBJ1-1; D not certain. V lost 3 bases and J 1 base, leaving 6 bases between the germline ends. This CDR3 is built from 13 residues. Germline CDR1 reads MNHNS; CDR2 reads SASEGT.

This clone was picked up one time. V and J are TRBV29-1 and TRBJ1-2; 9 bases are a match to TRBD1. The length of the CDR3 is 17 residues. V gave up 6 bases and J gave up 0 bases; unmatched junction bases: 14. Germline lookup yields CDR1 SQVTM and CDR2 ANQGSEA. The CDR3 nucleotides are TGCAGCGTGAGGACCGCGGGACAGGGCCCCCCTAACTATGGCTACACCTTC. It codes for CSVRTAGQGPPNYGYTF.

The chain has TRBV7-9 and TRBJ1-5; D remains unclear. In germline, CDR1 is SEHNR, CDR2 FQNEAQ (reference sequence). Trimming took 5 bases from V and 1 from J, leaving 9 bases between them. There are 14 residues in the CDR3. The CDR3 spells CASSRGNSNQPQHF. CDR3 in DNA: TGTGCCAGCAGCCGAGGGAACAGCAATCAGCCCCAGCATTTT. The variable domain in full, with the rest retrieved from reference TRBV7-9 and TRBJ1-5, is DTGVSQNPRHKITKRGQNVTFRCDPISEHNRLYWYRQTLGQGPEFLTYFQNEAQLEKSRLLSDRFSAERPKGSFSTLEIQRTEQGDSAMYLCASSRGNSNQPQHFGDGTRLSIL.

V is TRBV2 and J is TRBJ1-4; D uncertain. V dropped 3 bases and J dropped 14 bases, with 16 bases sitting between them. CDR3 size: 13 residues. Germline values: CDR1 SNHLY, CDR2 FYNNEI. CDR3 DNA: TGTGCCAGCAGTGAGGAAGGCGGAGGGCTTCTGTTTTTT. This encodes CASSEEGGGLLFF.

The chain employs TRBV15 and TRBJ2-3; D unresolved. CDR3 length: 16 residues. Per germline, CDR1 LNHNV and CDR2 YYDKDF (reference sequence). V lost 0 bases and J 3 bases, leaving 13 bases between the germline ends. The CDR3 reads CATSRDRSATTDTQYF. The CDR3 DNA sequence: TGTGCCACCAGCAGAGATCGGAGCGCCACGACAGATACGCAGTATTTT.

The chain couples TRBV7-9 to TRBJ2-1; a weak D match, TRBD2 (7 bases). V lost 5 bases and J 8 bases, leaving 16 bases between the germline ends. CDR1 and CDR2 from the germline V gene are SEHNR and FQNEAQ (reference sequence). The CDR3 extends over 14 amino acids. For the CDR3, the DNA is TGTGCCAGCAGCCCTGGGGGGGCCGTGGATGAGCAGTTCTTC. Amino acids: CASSPGGAVDEQFF.